The T cell receptor beta chain described here comes from a study of T cell changes during pregnancy in multiple sclerosis. TCRdb's copy holds only in-frame clones and misses some; the assay was immunoSEQ multiplex PCR. This table holds roughly 30,000 clones, 85% to 90% found once. This CDR3 is 15 amino acids long. V was pared by 3 bases and J by 8 bases, with 19 bases between. Germline V gene data show CDR1 as SGHRS and CDR2 as YFSETQ. The chain employs TRBV5-1 and TRBJ2-3, with a tentative D call TRBD1 (6 bases). This TCR came from a female donor in good health, enrolled as a control in a pregnancy study. This specimen was CD4+ T cells from peripheral blood mononuclear cells, taken in the first trimester of pregnancy. The CDR3 loop is CASSSQSGTMTTQYF. CDR3 bases: TGCGCCAGCAGCTCTCAATCCGGGACAATGACTACGCAGTATTTT.